What follows are 24 T cell receptor beta chains derived from one specimen sequenced in a study of cytomegalovirus exposure and HLA in healthy donors. The PCR made use of 60 Vbeta and 13 Jbeta primers. Profiled with immunoSEQ multiplex PCR; TCRdb holds only in-frame clones, not every one. The sample has under 200,000 clones, more than 65% seen once. Sequencing was done on a sample of PBMCs. The receptors were gathered from a middle-aged man in good health and CMV-seropositive.

V usage is TRBV10-1 and J usage is TRBJ2-5; 7 positions match TRBD1. After removal of 8 bases from V and 0 bases from J, the junction contained 3 bases not matched to a gene. The V gene's germline CDR1 is WNHNN and CDR2 SYGVQD (reference sequence). The CDR3 consists of 13 residues. Here the CDR3 reads CASGDRDQETQYF. CDR3 coding DNA: TGCGCCAGCGGGGACAGAGACCAAGAGACCCAGTACTTC.

The J gene is TRBJ1-2, the V gene TRBV29-1, with unresolved D. Germline assignment: CDR1 SQVTM and CDR2 ANQGSEA. V lost 6 bases, J lost 1 base, and 18 bases lay in between. This CDR3 is built from 15 residues. The CDR3 bases are TGCAGCGTGGAGGAGGCAGGTCTCTTTAACTATGGCTACACCTTC. Protein sequence: CSVEEAGLFNYGYTF.

This chain links TRBV5-1 with TRBJ2-5; TRBD1 might be the D (6 bases). V lost 1 base and J 5 bases, leaving 18 bases between the germline ends. The CDR3 spans 16 residues. Germline V gene lookup returns CDR1 SGHRS and CDR2 YFSETQ. The chain's CDR3 is CASSLSPSTGGETQYF. CDR3 nucleotides: TGCGCCAGCAGCTTGAGTCCTTCGACAGGCGGTGAGACCCAGTACTTC. Full variable domain (missing parts from reference TRBV5-1 and TRBJ2-5): KAGVTQTPRYLIKTRGQQVTLSCSPISGHRSVSWYQQTPGQGLQFLFEYFSETQRNKGNFPGRFSGRQFSNSRSEMNVSTLELGDSALYLCASSLSPSTGGETQYFGPGTRLLVL.

The V call is TRBV19, the J call TRBJ2-1; no definite D call. Germline V gene lookup returns CDR1 LNHDA and CDR2 SQIVND (reference sequence). The CDR3 is 18 amino acids. Trimming took off 7 bases at V and 0 bases at J, with 22 bases between the two ends. The DNA for the CDR3 is TGTGCCAGTATGAAGTGGTCAGGTATAGTGAGCTCCTACAATGAGCAGTTCTTC. Protein: CASMKWSGIVSSYNEQFF.

This clone was observed a handful of times. The rearrangement links TRBV28 to TRBJ2-2, with a possible D match to TRBD2 (7 bases). Germline V lookup: CDR1 MDHEN, CDR2 SYDVKM. CDR3 size: 14 residues. The V end was cut by 3 bases, the J end by 8 bases, with 13 bases between. The CDR3 DNA is TGTGCCAGCAGTTTCGGGGGGCCCCAGGGGGAGCTGTTTTTT. It codes for CASSFGGPQGELFF.

The count of this clone is one. The rearrangement uses TRBV9 and TRBJ2-1; 7 bases fit TRBD1. The CDR3 spans 13 residues. Germline values: CDR1 SGDLS, CDR2 YYNGEE. Trimming took 3 bases from V and 7 from J; bases not matched to a gene: 4. The CDR3 DNA reads as TGTGCCAGCAGCGGCCCGACAGGGAATGAGCAGTTCTTC. This codes for CASSGPTGNEQFF.

DNA for the CDR3: TGTGCCAGCTCACCGAGACAGGGGAACACTGAAGCTTTCTTT. This encodes CASSPRQGNTEAFF. This chain uses TRBV18 with TRBJ1-1; 7 nucleotides match TRBD1. Germline V gene sequence: CDR1 KGHSH, CDR2 LQKENI. The length of the CDR3 is 14 residues. V was pared by 3 bases and J by 1 base, with 2 bases of the junction left unmatched.

The chain has TRBV7-9 and TRBJ1-2, with TRBD1 as a possible D gene (5 bases). Trimming shortened V by 5 bases and J by 8 bases, and 15 bases separated the two germline ends. The CDR3 sequence is 13 residues long. Germline CDR1 reads SEHNR; CDR2 reads FQNEAQ (reference sequence). The CDR3 reads CASSGKGAVGYTF. The DNA for the CDR3 is TGTGCCAGCAGCGGCAAAGGGGCCGTGGGCTACACCTTC.

The rearrangement links TRBV28 to TRBJ2-1; possible D gene TRBD2, 6 bases. In germline, CDR1 is MDHEN, CDR2 SYDVKM. V was clipped by 2 bases and J by 4 bases, with 12 bases between them. The length of the CDR3 is 15 residues. DNA for the CDR3: TGTGCCAGCAGTTTAAGAGGGGCGGGGTACAATGAGCAGTTCTTC. Translation gives CASSLRGAGYNEQFF.

This clone appeared a few times. This chain joins TRBV15 and TRBJ1-1; no clear D. CDR1 is LNHNV, CDR2 YYDKDF, per germline (reference sequence). The CDR3 sequence is 12 residues long. V lost 2 bases and J lost 3, with 4 bases in between. CDR3 sequence: CATSRPDTEAFF. The CDR3 DNA is TGTGCCACCAGCAGACCAGACACTGAAGCTTTCTTT.

The chain has TRBV5-6 and TRBJ2-2; TRBD1 matches 7 bases. CDR1 and CDR2 (germline): SGHDT, YYEEEE. The junction had 13 bases not matched to a gene; V was cut back by 4 bases and J by 4 bases. The CDR3 is 17 residues long. CDR3 coding DNA: TGTGCCAGCAGCCTGACCCTGGGACAGCCCCTCACCGGGGAGCTGTTTTTT. Its translation is CASSLTLGQPLTGELFF.

This clone has a single count. The chain has TRBV6-6 and TRBJ2-1; possible D gene TRBD2, 5 bases. Trimming shortened V by 2 bases and J by 10 bases, and 9 bases separated the two germline ends. The germline V gene has CDR1 MNHNY and CDR2 SVGAGI (reference sequence). This CDR3 comprises 12 residues. CDR3 DNA: TGTGCCAGCAGTTACGACCAGCGGGAGCAGTTCTTC. Amino acids: CASSYDQREQFF.

In this sample, this clone turned up a few times. This rearrangement joins TRBV7-7 to TRBJ2-3, with 9 bases matching TRBD1. Germline loops: CDR1 SSHAT, CDR2 FNYEAQ (reference sequence). The CDR3 totals 14 residues. J lost 4 bases, V lost 5 bases, and 4 bases had no gene match. The CDR3 protein is CASSKDRGADTQYF. CDR3 nucleotide sequence: TGTGCCAGCAGCAAGGACAGGGGAGCAGATACGCAGTATTTT.

The rearrangement uses TRBV10-3 and TRBJ1-5; D is unresolved. Germline values: CDR1 ENHRY, CDR2 SYGVKD. This CDR3 region has 16 residues. V was pared by 0 bases and J by 0 bases, with 9 bases between. The chain's CDR3 is CAISESPEYSNQPQHF. The CDR3 DNA sequence: TGTGCCATCAGTGAGTCGCCCGAGTATAGCAATCAGCCCCAGCATTTT.

The chain uses TRBV5-5 and TRBJ2-7, with D perhaps TRBD1 (5 bases). CDR3 length equals 13 residues. The germline V and J ends were trimmed by 3 bases and 4 bases, with 11 bases remaining between them. Germline V gene sequence: CDR1 SGHKS, CDR2 YYEKEE (reference sequence). The CDR3 sequence is CASSSSQGYEQYF. DNA for the CDR3: TGTGCCAGCAGCTCATCGCAGGGTTACGAGCAGTACTTC.

The V call is TRBV27, the J call TRBJ2-2; the D gene is possibly TRBD1 (5 bases). With 3 bases removed from V and 0 bases from J, the gap between germline ends came to 8 bases. This CDR3 has 15 amino acids. Germline CDR1 reads MNHEY; CDR2 reads SMNVEV (reference sequence). The chain's CDR3 is CASSFSRANTGELFF. The CDR3 coding sequence is TGTGCCAGCAGTTTCTCCAGGGCGAACACCGGGGAGCTGTTTTTT.

The chain couples TRBV6-1 to TRBJ1-6; perhaps TRBD1 as D (5 bases). The length of the CDR3 is 14 residues. V was shortened by 6 bases and J by 5 bases, with 11 bases between the two germline ends. Germline V gene data show CDR1 as MNHNS and CDR2 as SASEGT. The CDR3 loop is CASSPRGDNSPLHF. As DNA, the CDR3 is TGTGCCAGCAGCCCTCGGGGGGATAATTCACCCCTCCACTTT.

J is TRBJ1-5 and V is TRBV7-2; perhaps TRBD1 as D (5 bases). CDR1 is SGHTA, CDR2 FQGNSA, per germline. Trimming cost V 7 bases and J 2 bases, with 12 bases left between them. The CDR3 sequence is 14 residues long. This CDR3 reads CASTGGGGNQPQHF. In DNA form, the CDR3 reads TGTGCCAGCACGGGGGGTGGAGGCAATCAGCCCCAGCATTTT. Complete variable domain (other parts from reference TRBV7-2 and TRBJ1-5): GAGVSQSPSNKVTEKGKDVELRCDPISGHTALYWYRQSLGQGLEFLIYFQGNSAPDKSGLPSDRFSAERTGGSVSTLTIQRTQQEDSAVYLCASTGGGGNQPQHFGDGTRLSIL.

The rearrangement joins TRBV5-1 to TRBJ1-1; 10 bases agree with TRBD1. Germline trimming cut 4 bases from V and 11 bases from J; bases unmatched to any gene: 5. Germline CDR1 SGHRS, CDR2 YFSETQ. CDR3 length equals 12 residues. The CDR3 is CASSNDRGLAFF. The CDR3 nucleotides are TGCGCCAGCAGCAATGACAGGGGGCTTGCTTTCTTT.

This clone was seen a handful of times. The genes are TRBV6-5 and TRBJ2-7; no clear D gene. Looked up from germline, CDR1 is MNHEY and CDR2 is SVGAGI. The CDR3 is 12 residues long. Trimming left V 2 bases short and J 5 bases short, with 7 bases between. This chain's CDR3 is CASSYMSNEQYF. The CDR3 DNA sequence: TGTGCCAGCAGTTACATGTCCAACGAGCAGTACTTC.

The V and J genes are TRBV2 and TRBJ1-1; TRBD1 matches at 7 bases. With V trimmed by 2 bases and J by 0 bases, 3 bases remained unmatched. This CDR3 spans 15 amino acids. Germline V gene lookup returns CDR1 SNHLY and CDR2 FYNNEI. In DNA form, the CDR3 reads TGTGCCAGCAGTGAACAGGGGGGTATGAACACTGAAGCTTTCTTT. It translates to CASSEQGGMNTEAFF.

The chain is built from TRBV6-5 and TRBJ1-4; TRBD1 agrees at 9 bases. The CDR3 length is 14 residues. With V trimmed by 7 bases and J by 8 bases, 8 bases remained unmatched. CDR1 and CDR2 from the germline V gene are MNHEY and SVGAGI. Here the CDR3 DNA reads TGTGCCAGCATCCTACAGGGGGCCGAGGAAAAACTGTTTTTT. This gives the protein CASILQGAEEKLFF.

V gene TRBV27 combines with J gene TRBJ2-3, with D possibly matching TRBD1 (6 bases). The CDR3 is 15 amino acids. The germline V and J ends were trimmed by 5 bases and 1 base, with 13 bases remaining between them. Looked up from germline, CDR1 is MNHEY and CDR2 is SMNVEV (reference sequence). The CDR3 DNA follows: TGTGCCAGCAGTAAACCGGGACACCGCACAGATACGCAGTATTTT. Translated: CASSKPGHRTDTQYF.

The CDR3, as DNA: TGCGCCAGCAGCGTTGACAGGGGGCTGGGGAACACTGAAGCTTTCTTT. It specifies CASSVDRGLGNTEAFF. The rearrangement links TRBV5-1 to TRBJ1-1; 10 bases map to TRBD1. The CDR3 length is 16 residues. V trimming: 4 bases; J trimming: 1 base; junction bases outside the gene matches: 7. Germline lookup yields CDR1 SGHRS and CDR2 YFSETQ.